This T cell receptor (beta chain) was identified in a study of blood T cell repertoires in COVID-19. Whole-study context: Spain, Italy and the United States supplied samples that represented acute and convalescent COVID-19. From T cells, B-cell-depleted T cells, or PBMCs came the material, which was cDNA or gDNA.

V shed 5 bases and J 5 bases; nucleotides not matched to a gene: 5. The CDR3 extends over 13 amino acids. CDR1 SNHLY and CDR2 FYNNEI come from the germline V gene. This clone was seen only once. Original processing notes: Amplification from reference gene primers served as the basis for estimated nucleated cell counts. The repertoire was sequenced with immunoSEQ multiplex PCR; TCRdb's copy has only in-frame clones and lacks some. The DNA gave D and trimming, while V, J and clone size come from that table. The repertoire consists of around 180,000 clones, with 70% to 85% occurring once and the leading ten covering about 9.1%.

The source of this sequence is a woman older than 75 with acute or convalescent COVID-19. Sequencing was done on a sample of peripheral blood. The rearrangement links TRBV2 to TRBJ2-7; TRBD1 agrees at 8 bases. CDR3 in amino acids: CASSNPGQDEQYF. CDR3 coding DNA: TGTGCCAGCAGTAACCCGGGACAGGACGAGCAGTACTTC.